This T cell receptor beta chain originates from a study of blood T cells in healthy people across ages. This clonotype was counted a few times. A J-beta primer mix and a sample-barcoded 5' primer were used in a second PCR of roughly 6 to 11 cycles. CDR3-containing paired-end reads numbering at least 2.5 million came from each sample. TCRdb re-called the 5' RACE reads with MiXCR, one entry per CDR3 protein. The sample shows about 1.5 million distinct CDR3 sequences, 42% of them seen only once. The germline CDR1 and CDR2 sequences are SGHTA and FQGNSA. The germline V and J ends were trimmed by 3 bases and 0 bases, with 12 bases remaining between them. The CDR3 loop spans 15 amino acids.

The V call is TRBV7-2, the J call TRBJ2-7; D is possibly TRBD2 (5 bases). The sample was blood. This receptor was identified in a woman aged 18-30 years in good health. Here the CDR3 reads CASSFPTRGSYEQYF. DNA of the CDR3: TGTGCCAGCAGCTTCCCAACACGGGGCTCCTACGAGCAGTACTTC. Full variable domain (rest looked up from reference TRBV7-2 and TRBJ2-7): GAGVSQSPSNKVTEKGKDVELRCDPISGHTALYWYRQSLGQGLEFLIYFQGNSAPDKSGLPSDRFSAERTGGSVSTLTIQRTQQEDSAVYLCASSFPTRGSYEQYFGPGTRLTVT.